A single TCR beta chain is shown here with its context. These data belong to a study of cytomegalovirus exposure and HLA in healthy donors. V shed 4 bases, J shed 3 bases, and the junction held 6 bases outside the gene matches. This CDR3 comprises 14 residues. Germline V CDR1 and CDR2: MNHEY, SMNVEV (reference sequence). It was with 60 Vbeta and 13 Jbeta primers that the PCR ran. Assay: immunoSEQ multiplex PCR; the TCRdb copy retains only in-frame clones and omits some. The sample includes some 180,000 clones, around a tenth seen only once; the top ten take 1% to 1.5%. The sequence was collected from a woman in her 30s in good health and CMV-seropositive. The chain uses TRBV27 and TRBJ2-7; 7 bases map to TRBD1. Sequenced material: PBMCs. As DNA, the CDR3 is TGTGCCAGCAGTTCCCGACAGGGCCGCTACGAGCAGTACTTC. It translates to CASSSRQGRYEQYF.